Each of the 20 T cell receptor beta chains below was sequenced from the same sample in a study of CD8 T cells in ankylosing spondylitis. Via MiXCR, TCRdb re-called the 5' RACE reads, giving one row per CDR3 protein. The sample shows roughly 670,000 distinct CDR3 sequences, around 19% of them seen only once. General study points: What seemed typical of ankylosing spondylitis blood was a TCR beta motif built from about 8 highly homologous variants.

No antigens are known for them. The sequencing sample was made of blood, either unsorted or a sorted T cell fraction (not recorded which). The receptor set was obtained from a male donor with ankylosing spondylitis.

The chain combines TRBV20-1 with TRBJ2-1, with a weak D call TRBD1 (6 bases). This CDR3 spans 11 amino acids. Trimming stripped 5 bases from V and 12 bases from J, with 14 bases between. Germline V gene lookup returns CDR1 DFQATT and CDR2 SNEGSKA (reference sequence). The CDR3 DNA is TGCAGTGCTGAAACACAGGGTGTGCAGTTCTTC. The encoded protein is CSAETQGVQFF.

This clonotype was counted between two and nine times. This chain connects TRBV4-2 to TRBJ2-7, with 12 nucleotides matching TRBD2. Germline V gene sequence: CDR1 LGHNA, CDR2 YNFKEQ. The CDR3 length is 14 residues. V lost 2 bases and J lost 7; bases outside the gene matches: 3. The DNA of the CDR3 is TGTGCCAGCAGCCAAACTAGCGGGAGGCGAGAGCAGTACTTC. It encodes CASSQTSGRREQYF.

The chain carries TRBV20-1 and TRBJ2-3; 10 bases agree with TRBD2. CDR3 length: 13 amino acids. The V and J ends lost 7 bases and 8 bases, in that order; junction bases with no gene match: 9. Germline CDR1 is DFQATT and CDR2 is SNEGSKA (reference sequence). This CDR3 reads CSVTSGDWVTQYF. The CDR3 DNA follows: TGCAGTGTTACTAGCGGGGATTGGGTTACGCAGTATTTT.

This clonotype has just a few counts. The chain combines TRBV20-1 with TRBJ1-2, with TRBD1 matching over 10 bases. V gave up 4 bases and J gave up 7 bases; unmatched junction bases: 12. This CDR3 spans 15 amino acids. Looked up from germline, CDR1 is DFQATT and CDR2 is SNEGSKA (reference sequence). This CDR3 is CSATLGTGEASGYTF. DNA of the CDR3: TGCAGTGCTACCCTCGGGACAGGGGAGGCCTCTGGCTACACCTTC.

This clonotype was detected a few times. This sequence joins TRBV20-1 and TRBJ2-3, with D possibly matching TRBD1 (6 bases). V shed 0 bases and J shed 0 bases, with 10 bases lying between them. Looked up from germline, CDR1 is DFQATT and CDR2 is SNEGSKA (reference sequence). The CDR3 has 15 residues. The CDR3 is CSARDWQGSTDTQYF. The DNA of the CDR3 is TGCAGTGCTAGAGATTGGCAGGGGAGCACAGATACGCAGTATTTT.

CDR3 DNA sequence: TGCAGTGCTAGGCCCCCTCTAGCGGGGGCGAACACCGGGGAGCTGTTTTTT. Translating it yields CSARPPLAGANTGELFF. The rearrangement joins TRBV20-1 to TRBJ2-2, with 10 positions matching TRBD2. The CDR3 length is 17 residues. Germline-derived CDR1 and CDR2 are DFQATT and SNEGSKA (reference sequence). With V trimmed by 3 bases and J by 0 bases, 7 bases remained unmatched.

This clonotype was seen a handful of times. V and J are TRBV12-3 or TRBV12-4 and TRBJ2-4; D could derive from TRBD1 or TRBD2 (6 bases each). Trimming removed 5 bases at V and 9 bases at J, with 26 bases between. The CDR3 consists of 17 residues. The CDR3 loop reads CASSLMNTGAGLGIQYF. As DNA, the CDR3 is TGTGCCAGCAGTCTCATGAATACGGGGGCCGGGTTAGGCATTCAGTACTTC.

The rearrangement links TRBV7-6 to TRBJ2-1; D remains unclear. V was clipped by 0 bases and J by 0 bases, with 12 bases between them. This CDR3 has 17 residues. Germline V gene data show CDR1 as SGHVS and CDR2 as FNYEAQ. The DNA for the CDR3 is TGTGCCAGCAGCTTAGCTACAGCTATACTCTCCTACAATGAGCAGTTCTTC. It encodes CASSLATAILSYNEQFF.

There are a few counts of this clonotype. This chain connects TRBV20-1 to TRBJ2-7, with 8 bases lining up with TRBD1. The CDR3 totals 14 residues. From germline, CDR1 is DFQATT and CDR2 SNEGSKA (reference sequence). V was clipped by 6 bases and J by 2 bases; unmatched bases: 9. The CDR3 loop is CSAQRQQGAYEQYF. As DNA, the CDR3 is TGCAGTGCGCAGAGGCAACAGGGGGCCTACGAGCAGTACTTC.

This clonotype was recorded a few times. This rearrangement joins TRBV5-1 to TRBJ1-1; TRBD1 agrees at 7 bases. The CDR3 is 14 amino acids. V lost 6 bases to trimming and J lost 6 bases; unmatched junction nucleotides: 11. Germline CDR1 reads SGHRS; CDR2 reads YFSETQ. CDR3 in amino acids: CASTGTGASPEAFF. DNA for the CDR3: TGCGCCAGCACCGGAACAGGGGCGTCCCCTGAAGCTTTCTTT.

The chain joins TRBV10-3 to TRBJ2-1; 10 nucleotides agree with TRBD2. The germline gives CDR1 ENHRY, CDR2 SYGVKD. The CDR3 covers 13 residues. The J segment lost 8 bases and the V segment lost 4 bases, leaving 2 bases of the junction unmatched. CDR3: CAISGGTSDEQFF. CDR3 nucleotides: TGTGCCATCAGTGGGGGGACTAGCGATGAGCAGTTCTTC.

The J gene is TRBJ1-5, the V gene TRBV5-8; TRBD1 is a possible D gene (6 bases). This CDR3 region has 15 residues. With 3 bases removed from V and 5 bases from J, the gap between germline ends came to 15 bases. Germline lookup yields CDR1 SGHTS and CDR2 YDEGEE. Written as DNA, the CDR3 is TGTGCCAGCAGCTCGGGACAAATTTACGATCAGCCCCAGCATTTT. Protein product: CASSSGQIYDQPQHF.

DNA of the CDR3: TGCAGCGTTGAACGCAGGAACACCGGGGAGCTGTTTTTT. Translated: CSVERRNTGELFF. The chain is built from TRBV29-1 and TRBJ2-2, with D uncertain. Trimming removed 2 bases from V and 1 base from J, with 5 bases in between. Germline V gene lookup returns CDR1 SQVTM and CDR2 ANQGSEA. The CDR3 has 13 amino acids.

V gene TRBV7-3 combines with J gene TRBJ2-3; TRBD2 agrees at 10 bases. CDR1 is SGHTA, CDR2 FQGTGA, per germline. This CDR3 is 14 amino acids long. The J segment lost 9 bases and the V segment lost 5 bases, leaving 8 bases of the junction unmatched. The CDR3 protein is CASSLSWTSGTQYF. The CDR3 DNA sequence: TGTGCCAGCAGCCTCTCTTGGACTAGCGGCACGCAGTATTTT.

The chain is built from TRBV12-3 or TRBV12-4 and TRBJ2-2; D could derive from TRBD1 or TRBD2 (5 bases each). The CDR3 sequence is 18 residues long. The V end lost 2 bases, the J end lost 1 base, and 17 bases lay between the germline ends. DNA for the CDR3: TGTGCCAGCAGTTTAATGGGGACCTATTATCTGAACACCGGGGAGCTGTTTTTT. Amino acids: CASSLMGTYYLNTGELFF.

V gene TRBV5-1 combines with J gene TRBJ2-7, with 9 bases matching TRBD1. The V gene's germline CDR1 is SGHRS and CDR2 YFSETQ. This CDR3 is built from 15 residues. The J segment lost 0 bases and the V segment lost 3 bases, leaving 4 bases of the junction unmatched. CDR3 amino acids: CASSSGTGISYEQYF. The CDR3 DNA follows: TGCGCCAGCAGCTCCGGGACAGGGATCTCCTACGAGCAGTACTTC.

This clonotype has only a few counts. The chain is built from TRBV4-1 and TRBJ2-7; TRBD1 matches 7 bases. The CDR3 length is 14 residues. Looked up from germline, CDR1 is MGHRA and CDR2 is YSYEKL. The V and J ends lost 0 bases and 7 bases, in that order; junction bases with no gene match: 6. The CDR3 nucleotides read TGCGCCAGCAGCCAAGAATCGACAGGGTGGGAGCAGTACTTC. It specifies CASSQESTGWEQYF.

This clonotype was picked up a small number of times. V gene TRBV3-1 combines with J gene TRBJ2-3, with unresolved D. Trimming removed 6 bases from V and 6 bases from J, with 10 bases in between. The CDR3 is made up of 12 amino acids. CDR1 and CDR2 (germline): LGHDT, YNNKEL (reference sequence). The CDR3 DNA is TGTGCCAGCAGTCAGAACGGTGATACGCAGTATTTT. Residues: CASSQNGDTQYF.

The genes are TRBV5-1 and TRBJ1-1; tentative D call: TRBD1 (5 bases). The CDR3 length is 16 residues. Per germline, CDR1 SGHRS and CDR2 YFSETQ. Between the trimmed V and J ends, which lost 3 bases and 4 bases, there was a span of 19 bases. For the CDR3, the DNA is TGCGCCAGCAGCTACGTGGGGCAGGGAAGGGGCACTGAAGCTTTCTTT. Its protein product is CASSYVGQGRGTEAFF. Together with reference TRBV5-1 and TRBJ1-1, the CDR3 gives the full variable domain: KAGVTQTPRYLIKTRGQQVTLSCSPISGHRSVSWYQQTPGQGLQFLFEYFSETQRNKGNFPGRFSGRQFSNSRSEMNVSTLELGDSALYLCASSYVGQGRGTEAFFGQGTRLTVV.

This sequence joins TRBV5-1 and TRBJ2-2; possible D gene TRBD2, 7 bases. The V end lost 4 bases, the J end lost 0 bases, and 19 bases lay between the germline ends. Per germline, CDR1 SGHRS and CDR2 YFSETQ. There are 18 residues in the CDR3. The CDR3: CASSRRGRAYANTGELFF. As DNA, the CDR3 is TGCGCCAGCAGCCGGCGGGGGCGGGCCTATGCGAACACCGGGGAGCTGTTTTTT. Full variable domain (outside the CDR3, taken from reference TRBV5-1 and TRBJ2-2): KAGVTQTPRYLIKTRGQQVTLSCSPISGHRSVSWYQQTPGQGLQFLFEYFSETQRNKGNFPGRFSGRQFSNSRSEMNVSTLELGDSALYLCASSRRGRAYANTGELFFGEGSRLTVL.